The 27 T cell receptor beta chains below were found in one sample sequenced in a study of blood T cell repertoires in COVID-19. Assay: immunoSEQ multiplex PCR; the TCRdb copy retains only in-frame clones and omits some. The sample includes some 230,000 clones, around 84% seen only once; the top ten take roughly 5%. The specimen was peripheral blood. Receptors were obtained from a woman aged 55-69 years who had recovered from COVID-19.

This clone is a singleton in its sample. The rearrangement joins TRBV5-1 to TRBJ1-5; the D gene is possibly TRBD1 (5 bases). V lost 4 bases to trimming and J lost 5 bases, with 16 bases between them. In germline, CDR1 is SGHRS, CDR2 YFSETQ. The CDR3 loop spans 15 amino acids. The CDR3 nucleotides are TGCGCCAGCAGCCTGCGGGCAGGGAGGGATCAGCCCCAGCATTTT. Translation: CASSLRAGRDQPQHF.

The V gene is TRBV20-1, the J gene TRBJ2-7; D call uncertain. This CDR3 comprises 11 residues. CDR1 and CDR2 (germline): DFQATT, SNEGSKA (reference sequence). The V end lost 5 bases, the J end lost 3 bases, and 8 bases lay between the germline ends. CDR3: CSAGPGYEQYF. CDR3 nucleotides: TGCAGTGCTGGCCCGGGCTACGAGCAGTACTTC.

The V gene is TRBV7-3, the J gene TRBJ2-3, with D maybe TRBD2 (6 bases). The CDR3 length is 14 residues. V was trimmed by 4 bases and J by 1 base, leaving 9 bases between them. Germline loops: CDR1 SGHTA, CDR2 FQGTGA. CDR3 DNA sequence: TGTGCCAGCAGCTCCGGGGGTGGCACAGATACGCAGTATTTT. Amino acids: CASSSGGGTDTQYF.

The chain carries TRBV5-4 and TRBJ1-1; 7 nucleotides line up with TRBD1. The trim removed 0 bases at V and 3 bases at J, leaving 8 bases unmatched. CDR1 and CDR2 from the germline V gene are SGHNT and YYREEE (reference sequence). There are 16 residues in the CDR3. CDR3 nucleotide sequence: TGTGCCAGCAGCTTGGACATAGTTCAGGGGGACACTGAAGCTTTCTTT. This translates into CASSLDIVQGDTEAFF.

DNA for the CDR3: TGCGCCAGCAACACCGGGACAGGGGGAAACATTCAGTACTTC. It encodes CASNTGTGGNIQYF. The V call is TRBV5-1, the J call TRBJ2-4; 11 nucleotides match TRBD1. V was pared by 6 bases and J by 6 bases, with 5 bases of the junction left unmatched. Germline V gives CDR1 SGHRS, CDR2 YFSETQ. This CDR3 has 14 amino acids.

This chain links TRBV9 with TRBJ2-3, with D perhaps matching TRBD2 (6 bases). Between the trimmed V and J ends, which lost 0 bases and 7 bases, there was a span of 15 bases. This CDR3 contains 15 residues. Germline values: CDR1 SGDLS, CDR2 YYNGEE. In DNA, the CDR3 is TGTGCCAGCAGCGTAGATCTTCCGAGCGGGCATACGCAGTATTTT. Protein product: CASSVDLPSGHTQYF. Combining the CDR3 with reference TRBV9 and TRBJ2-3 gives the whole variable domain DSGVTQTPKHLITATGQRVTLRCSPRSGDLSVYWYQQSLDQGLQFLIQYYNGEERAKGNILERFSAQQFPDLHSELNLSSLELGDSALYFCASSVDLPSGHTQYFGPGTRLTVL.

The genes are TRBV12-3 or TRBV12-4 and TRBJ1-1; the D is unclear. The CDR3 is made up of 11 amino acids. V was clipped by 5 bases and J by 7 bases, with 8 bases between them. As DNA, the CDR3 is TGTGCCAGCAGTCAAAACGGTGAAGCTTTCTTT. Its protein is CASSQNGEAFF.

The rearrangement joins TRBV3-1 (or the pseudogene TRBV3-2) to TRBJ2-3; no reliable D call. The germline V and J ends were trimmed by 3 bases and 10 bases, with 8 bases remaining between them. CDR1 LGHDT and CDR2 YNNKEL come from the germline V gene (reference sequence). The CDR3 totals 11 residues. The chain's CDR3 is CASSHSESQYF. The CDR3 DNA sequence: TGTGCCAGCAGCCATAGTGAATCGCAGTATTTT.

This clone was recorded once. The V and J genes are TRBV5-6 and TRBJ1-2; TRBD1 aligns across 11 bases. V dropped 2 bases and J dropped 6; count of bases not matched to a gene: 9. The CDR3 is made up of 16 amino acids. Germline V lookup: CDR1 SGHDT, CDR2 YYEEEE. The CDR3 protein is CASSFFGTGGIDGYTF. Here the CDR3 DNA reads TGTGCCAGCAGCTTTTTCGGGACAGGGGGGATAGATGGCTACACCTTC.

The chain employs TRBV20-1 and TRBJ2-7; perhaps TRBD2 as D (5 bases). Looked up from germline, CDR1 is DFQATT and CDR2 is SNEGSKA (reference sequence). The CDR3 runs to 14 residues. V lost 3 bases to trimming and J lost 3 bases, with 15 bases between them. CDR3 nucleotide sequence: TGCAGTGCTAGTAAGCCGGGGAACCTCTACGAGCAGTACTTC. Protein product: CSASKPGNLYEQYF.

The J gene is TRBJ2-1, the V gene TRBV24-1; possibly TRBD1 for D (6 bases). The CDR3 runs to 12 residues. The germline V gene has CDR1 KGHDR and CDR2 SFDVKD. Trimming removed 4 bases from V and 13 bases from J, with 13 bases in between. The CDR3 nucleotides are TGTGCCACCAGTGACGCCGGGACACGTCAGTTCTTC. Its translation: CATSDAGTRQFF.

This chain connects TRBV27 to TRBJ2-7; TRBD2 matches 9 bases. Trimming at V came to 3 bases and at J to 6 bases, leaving 12 bases not matched to a gene. CDR1 and CDR2 from the germline V gene are MNHEY and SMNVEV (reference sequence). CDR3 length: 16 amino acids. The CDR3 loop is CASSLSYSGLAVEQYF. DNA for the CDR3: TGTGCCAGCAGTTTGTCTTATTCGGGACTAGCAGTCGAGCAGTACTTC.

The V and J genes are TRBV24-1 and TRBJ1-2; 10 nucleotides line up with TRBD1. CDR3 size: 18 residues. CDR1 KGHDR and CDR2 SFDVKD come from the germline V gene. With 2 bases clipped from V and 0 bases from J, the junction kept 8 bases outside the gene matches. This CDR3 is CATSDSPGQGSPNYGYTF. The CDR3 DNA reads as TGTGCCACCAGTGATTCACCGGGACAGGGGAGTCCTAACTATGGCTACACCTTC.

The chain has TRBV19 and TRBJ2-5; perhaps TRBD1 as D (6 bases). V was pared by 5 bases and J by 5 bases, with 18 bases between. Looked up from germline, CDR1 is LNHDA and CDR2 is SQIVND (reference sequence). The CDR3 has 15 residues. CDR3 sequence reads: CASSEQGSGDETQYF. CDR3 in DNA: TGTGCCAGTAGTGAACAGGGATCCGGGGACGAGACCCAGTACTTC.

The V and J genes are TRBV11-3 and TRBJ2-1; tentative D call: TRBD2 (5 bases). This CDR3 comprises 15 residues. The V gene lost 5 bases and the J gene lost 0 bases, with 11 bases spanning the gap. Germline V gene data show CDR1 as SGHNT and CDR2 as YENEEA. CDR3 loop: CASSPRESSYNEQFF. The CDR3 DNA sequence: TGTGCCAGCAGCCCCCGGGAAAGCTCCTACAATGAGCAGTTCTTC.

The chain recombines TRBV7-9 with TRBJ1-3, with D hard to call. The V end lost 2 bases, the J end lost 9 bases, and 14 bases lay between the germline ends. In germline, CDR1 is SEHNR, CDR2 FQNEAQ (reference sequence). The CDR3 runs 14 residues. CDR3: CASSLNSGVSTIYF. The CDR3 nucleotides are TGTGCCAGCAGCTTAAATAGTGGAGTTAGCACCATATATTTT.

The rearrangement links TRBV11-2 to TRBJ2-2; D gene ambiguous. The V gene's germline CDR1 is SGHAT and CDR2 FQNNGV. The CDR3 runs 14 residues. The V end was cut by 0 bases, the J end by 5 bases, with 7 bases between. The CDR3 sequence: CASSLDSTTGELFF. CDR3 DNA: TGTGCCAGCAGCTTAGATAGTACGACCGGGGAGCTGTTTTTT. Combining the CDR3 with reference TRBV11-2 and TRBJ2-2 gives the whole variable domain EAGVAQSPRYKIIEKRQSVAFWCNPISGHATLYWYQQILGQGPKLLIQFQNNGVVDDSQLPKDRFSAERLKGVDSTLKIQPAKLEDSAVYLCASSLDSTTGELFFGEGSRLTVL.

The chain joins TRBV5-6 to TRBJ2-5; 7 positions agree with TRBD2. Germline V gene data show CDR1 as SGHDT and CDR2 as YYEEEE. The CDR3 spans 15 residues. Losses at the gene ends were 2 bases for V and 5 bases for J; bases not matched to a gene: 9. DNA for the CDR3: TGTGCCAGCAGCTTAAGAGTCATGGGGGGGGAGACCCAGTACTTC. Its translation: CASSLRVMGGETQYF.

This clone has only a few counts. The genes are TRBV21-1 and TRBJ2-7; whether TRBD1, the table's D call, matches the DNA was not checked. TRBV21-1 is a known pseudogene. This CDR3 contains 14 residues. This CDR3 is CASRERAGSYEQYF. CDR3 DNA sequence: TGTGCCAGCAGGGAACGCGCAGGCTCCTACGAGCAGTACTTC.

This chain joins TRBV30 and TRBJ2-3; the D is unclear. The CDR3 extends over 11 amino acids. Germline lookup yields CDR1 GTSNPN and CDR2 SVGIG (reference sequence). Deletions cut 8 bases from V and 6 bases from J, with 12 bases between. The chain's CDR3 is CAEKSGDTQYF. The CDR3, as DNA: TGTGCCGAGAAGTCCGGGGATACGCAGTATTTT.

The CDR3 reads CAWGQGATDTQYF. DNA for the CDR3: TGTGCCTGGGGACAGGGGGCTACAGATACGCAGTATTTT. This sequence joins TRBV30 and TRBJ2-3, with 11 bases matching TRBD1. The CDR3 is made up of 13 amino acids. Germline V lookup: CDR1 GTSNPN, CDR2 SVGIG (reference sequence). With 5 bases clipped from V and 3 bases from J, the junction kept 1 base outside the gene matches.

The chain's CDR3 is CASRVDSTGELFF. The DNA for the CDR3 is TGTGCCAGCAGAGTGGACAGCACCGGGGAGCTGTTTTTT. This chain links TRBV6-5 with TRBJ2-2, with D possibly TRBD1 on 6 matching bases. Trimming pared 6 bases from V and 4 bases from J, leaving 9 bases between. The CDR3 has 13 residues. Germline CDR1 MNHEY, CDR2 SVGAGI.

The gene calls are TRBV19 and TRBJ1-5; a weak D match, TRBD1 (6 bases). Germline CDR1 LNHDA, CDR2 SQIVND (reference sequence). Trimming removed 0 bases from V and 1 base from J, with 10 bases in between. The CDR3 spans 16 residues. The CDR3 reads CASSIELGGSNQPQHF. The DNA of the CDR3 is TGTGCCAGTAGTATAGAGTTAGGGGGAAGCAATCAGCCCCAGCATTTT.

The genes are TRBV5-1 and TRBJ2-5, with D possibly matching TRBD2 (6 bases). This CDR3 contains 15 residues. Trimming removed 4 bases from V and 5 bases from J, with 18 bases in between. Looked up from germline, CDR1 is SGHRS and CDR2 is YFSETQ. CDR3 DNA sequence: TGCGCCAGCAGCGGCCAACAAGCGGGCGGGGAGACCCAGTACTTC. This translates into CASSGQQAGGETQYF.

Many counts were recorded for this clone. J is TRBJ1-1 and V is TRBV6-2 or TRBV6-3; D gene unclear. The germline gives CDR1 MNHEY, CDR2 SVGEGT. This CDR3 spans 12 amino acids. V gave up 1 base and J gave up 4 bases, with 4 bases separating them. The chain's CDR3 is CASSYYRTEAFF. In DNA form, the CDR3 reads TGTGCCAGCAGTTACTATCGCACTGAAGCTTTCTTT.

The J gene is TRBJ1-2, the V gene TRBV6-5, with D perhaps TRBD1 (6 bases). CDR1 MNHEY and CDR2 SVGAGI come from the germline V gene. The germline V and J ends were trimmed by 6 bases and 8 bases, with 13 bases remaining between them. The CDR3 is 12 residues long. This CDR3 reads CASSRQQGGYTF. The CDR3 coding sequence is TGTGCCAGCAGCCGCCAACAGGGAGGCTACACCTTC.

About this clone: Other DNA sequences in this sample translate to the same CDR3. The chain uses TRBV6-5 and TRBJ1-1; 8 bases agree with TRBD1. The CDR3 has 15 residues. V lost 5 bases to trimming and J lost 0 bases; unmatched junction nucleotides: 5. Germline CDR1 and CDR2: MNHEY and SVGAGI. CDR3 residues: CASSPTGGLNTEAFF. The CDR3 DNA reads TGTGCCAGCAGTCCTACAGGGGGGCTGAACACTGAAGCTTTCTTT.